Here is one TCR beta chain with its context. Which antigen it targets is not known. Base qualities are not at hand, and no much larger clone is one base apart. The immunoSEQ Assay, a bias-controlled multiplex PCR, was used to amplify TCRbeta CDR3 regions from genomic DNA. The authors' analysis ran thus. Nucleated cell counts per sample were estimated from amplification of reference gene primers within the assay. Sequence reads were collapsed and filtered to measure the absolute abundance of every unique TCRbeta CDR3 rearrangement. For each sample, productive Simpson clonality was calculated as the square root of Simpson's diversity index over productive rearrangements. In its TCRdb copy, this immuneACCESS table keeps in-frame sequences only and misses some clones. Where compared with another copy, unresolved V genes explain less than half of these, and the others have no known cause. Clone size and V and J calls were adopted from that table, with D and trimming inferred from the DNA. The sample records some 110,000 clones, about 70% of which are singletons. 5.5% to 7.5% of the sample belongs to the ten largest clones.

This sample is part of a study of blood T cell repertoires in COVID-19 (TCRdb year 2020). In terms of the full investigation: Collaborator samples came from the United States, Italy and Spain and covered acute and convalescent phases of COVID-19. The prospective study material was composed of cDNA or gDNA derived from T cells, B-cell-depleted T cells, or PBMCs. Subjects who had been exposed to COVID-19, were actively infected with it, or had recovered from it provided the deeply sampled blood TCRbeta repertoires that made up the dataset. The repertoires were made available in a free public database intended to serve as a resource for research on the immune response to SARS-CoV-2. Samples came from the ongoing ImmuneRACE study (first 160 participants) plus 1,254 subjects from 6 global collaborators. The sample metadata nearly always contained a de-identified subject ID, COVID-19 status, age in years and sex. Where HLA class I and class II types were available, the types were taken from metadata supplied by the sample provider, not from assay-based typing. Paper-wide results and their limitations: The amount of clinical and demographic metadata varied by source and participant and was provided uncurated.

From the cysteine through the phenylalanine, the CDR3 covers 14 amino acids. Kept here is only the CDR3 DNA, which spans 42 bases and is read in frame from base 1. V is reduced by 1 base and J by 3 bases, leaving a spacing of 9 bases between them. CDR1 and CDR2, looked up from the germline V gene, are SGHVS and FNYEAQ. One collaborating source in Seattle enrolled patients while the patients were actively infected and followed the patients over time throughout the course of disease. Collaborating institutions collected whole blood in K2EDTA tubes following their own protocols. For TCRbeta analysis, collaborator samples were shipped as frozen whole blood, as isolated PBMCs, or as DNA extracted from either sample type.

The chain couples TRBV7-6 to TRBJ1-1; the best D guess is TRBD1, with 6 bases matching. The sequencing sample was made of peripheral blood. This TCR came from a man aged 80 or over with COVID-19, enrolled during active disease. The CDR3 in this case is CASSLGGQYTEAFF. DNA sequence: TGTGCCAGCAGCTTAGGGGGGCAGTACACTGAAGCTTTCTTT.